This T cell receptor beta chain is from a study of cytotoxic CD8 clonotypes in ibrutinib-treated CLL. For the study at large: Treatment had run for a median 12 months, range 6 to 36, when response samples were taken.

CDR3 length: 14 residues. CDR1 MNHEY and CDR2 SMNVEV come from the germline V gene (reference sequence). Trimming stripped 6 bases from V and 3 bases from J, with 14 bases between. Here immunoSEQ multiplex PCR was the method, and the copy in TCRdb shows in-frame clones only, minus some. The profile shows about 140,000 clones, approximately 75% of them singletons. This rearrangement joins TRBV27 to TRBJ1-1, with D unresolved. The source was PBMCs, collected after 12 months of ibrutinib treatment. This TCR was sampled from a human donor with chronic lymphocytic leukemia. CDR3 sequence: CASSRKGRDTEAFF. The CDR3 region has the DNA TGTGCCAGCAGCCGAAAGGGCCGGGACACTGAAGCTTTCTTT.